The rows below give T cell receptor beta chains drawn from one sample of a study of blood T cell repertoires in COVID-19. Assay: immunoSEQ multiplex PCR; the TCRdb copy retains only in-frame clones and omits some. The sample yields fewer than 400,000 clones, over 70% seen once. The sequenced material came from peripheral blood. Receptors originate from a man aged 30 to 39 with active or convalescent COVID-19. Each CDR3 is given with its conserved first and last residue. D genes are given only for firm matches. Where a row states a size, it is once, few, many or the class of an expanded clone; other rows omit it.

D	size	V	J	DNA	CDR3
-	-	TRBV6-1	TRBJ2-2	TGTGCCAGCAGTGAAAGACCGGGGGCGAACACCGGGGAGCTGTTTTTT	CASSERPGANTGELFF
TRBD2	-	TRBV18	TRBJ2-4	TGTGCCAGCTCACCACCGGGCGGGAGAGGGCTCGGCGGTGCCAAAAACATTCAGTACTTC	CASSPPGGRGLGGAKNIQYF
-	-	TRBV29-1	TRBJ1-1	TGCAGCGTTGAGTTAACTGCCATACCTGAAGCTTTCTTT	CSVELTAIPEAFF
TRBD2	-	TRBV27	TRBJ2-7	TGTGCCAGCAGTTCCACCCCAGGGGGACTAGCAGTCGACGAGCAGTACTTC	CASSSTPGGLAVDEQYF
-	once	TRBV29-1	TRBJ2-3	TGCAGCGCCCGGGGAGGAACTAGCACAGATACGCAGTATTTT	CSARGGTSTDTQYF
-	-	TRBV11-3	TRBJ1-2	TGTGCCAGCAGCCCTGGGCCCAACAGGTATAACTATGGCTACACCTTC	CASSPGPNRYNYGYTF
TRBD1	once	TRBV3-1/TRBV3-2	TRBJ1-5	TGTGCCAGCAGCCATGGGACAGGGGCTCAGCCCCAGCATTTT	CASSHGTGAQPQHF
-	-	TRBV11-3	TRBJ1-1	TGTGCCAGCAGACTACAGGGTACATCTGAAGCTTTCTTT	CASRLQGTSEAFF
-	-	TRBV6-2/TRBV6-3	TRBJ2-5	TGTGCCAGCAGCCAGGGGGAGGGCCAAGAGACCCAGTACTTC	CASSQGEGQETQYF
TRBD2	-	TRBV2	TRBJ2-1	TGTGCCAGCAGCGATGGGACTAGCCAGTACAATGAGCAGTTCTTC	CASSDGTSQYNEQFF
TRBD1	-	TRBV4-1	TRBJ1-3	TGCGCCAGCAGCCACCAGACAGGGACTGGAAACACCATATATTTT	CASSHQTGTGNTIYF
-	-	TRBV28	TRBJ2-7	TGTGCCAGCAGTTCCTTTTACGAGCAGTACTTC	CASSSFYEQYF
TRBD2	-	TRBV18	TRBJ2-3	TGTGCCAGCTCACCCGATGGTGGTCGAGCGGGGGATACTAGCACAGATACGCAGTATTTT	CASSPDGGRAGDTSTDTQYF
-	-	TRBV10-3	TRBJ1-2	TGTGCCATCAGTGAGTGGGGACAAGCTAACTATGGCTACACCTTC	CAISEWGQANYGYTF
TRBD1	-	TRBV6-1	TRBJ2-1	TGTGCCAGCAGTGAGCCGGGACAGGGGGCAAAAGAGCAGTTCTTC	CASSEPGQGAKEQFF
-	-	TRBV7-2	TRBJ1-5	TGTGCCAGCAGCTTAGCTGGTCCGTTTATAGATAATCAGCCCCAGCATTTT	CASSLAGPFIDNQPQHF
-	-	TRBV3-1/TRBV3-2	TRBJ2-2	TGTGCCAGCAGCCTCTTAAGGAAGGGGCTTCGAGACACCGGGGAGCTGTTTTTT	CASSLLRKGLRDTGELFF
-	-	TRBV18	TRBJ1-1	TGTGCCAGCTCACCACCGGCAGGGATAGTGGCTGAAGCTTTCTTT	CASSPPAGIVAEAFF
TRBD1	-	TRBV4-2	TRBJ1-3	TGTGCCAGCAGCCAGGAGACAGGGTCCGGAAACACCATATATTTT	CASSQETGSGNTIYF
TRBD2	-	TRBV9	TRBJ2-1	TGTGCCAGCAGCGCCGCTAGCGGGAGGGCCTACAATGAGCAGTTCTTC	CASSAASGRAYNEQFF
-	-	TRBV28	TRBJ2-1	TGTGCCAGCAGTGAGGACGCTAGGGGCCATTATGGGGATGAGCAGTTCTTC	CASSEDARGHYGDEQFF
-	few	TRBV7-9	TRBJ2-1	TGTGCCAGCAGCTCCACCTCCCTAAGCTCCTACAATGAGCAGTTCTTC	CASSSTSLSSYNEQFF
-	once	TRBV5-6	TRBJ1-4	TGTGCCAGCAGCTTGATGGGGCCCATTAATGAAAAACTGTTTTTT	CASSLMGPINEKLFF
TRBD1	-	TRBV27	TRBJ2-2	TGTGCCAGCAGTTTAGACAGGGGACGGAACACCGGGGAGCTGTTTTTT	CASSLDRGRNTGELFF
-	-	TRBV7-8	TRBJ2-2	TGTGCCAGCACCTTTACGGGGGGCGGGCTAGATACCGGGGAGCTGTTTTTT	CASTFTGGGLDTGELFF
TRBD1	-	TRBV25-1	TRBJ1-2	TGTGCCAGCAGTGAATATGGCAGGGGGATGGATGGCTACACCTTC	CASSEYGRGMDGYTF
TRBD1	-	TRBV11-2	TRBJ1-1	TGTGCCAGCAGCTCCGCCAGGGGGAGGCTCGCCGCTTTCTTT	CASSSARGRLAAFF
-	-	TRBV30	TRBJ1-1	TGTGCCTGGGGGCGGATCACTGAAGCTTTCTTT	CAWGRITEAFF
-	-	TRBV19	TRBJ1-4	TGTGCCACCGTCTCAGGAGAAAAACTGTTTTTT	CATVSGEKLFF
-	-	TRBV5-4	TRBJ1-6	TGTGCCAGCAGCTTGGGCCTATACGGGGGTAATTCACCCCTCCACTTT	CASSLGLYGGNSPLHF
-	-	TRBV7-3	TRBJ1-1	TGTGCCAGCAGCCAGGGTAGTGCGAACACTGAAGCTTTCTTT	CASSQGSANTEAFF
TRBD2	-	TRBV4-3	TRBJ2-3	TGCGCCAGCAGCCGCCTAGCGGCGGGGGGGGATACGCAGTATTTT	CASSRLAAGGDTQYF
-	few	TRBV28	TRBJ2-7	TGTGCCAGCAGTTTTAGAGGAGCCTCGGAGTACTTC	CASSFRGASEYF
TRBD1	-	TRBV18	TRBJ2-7	TGTGCCAGCTCGCCGCCAGGACAGGCCTACGAGCAGTACTTC	CASSPPGQAYEQYF
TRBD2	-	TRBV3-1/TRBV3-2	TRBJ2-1	TGTGCCAGCAGCCAAGTTACCAGGGAGGGAAATGAGCAGTTCTTC	CASSQVTREGNEQFF
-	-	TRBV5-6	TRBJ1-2	TGTGCCAGCAGCTTGGGAGGCGGTGGCTACACCTTC	CASSLGGGGYTF
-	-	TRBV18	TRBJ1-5	TGTGCCAGCTCACGACTAGGAACCAATCAGCCCCAGCATTTT	CASSRLGTNQPQHF
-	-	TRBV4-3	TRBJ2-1	TGCGCCAGCAGCCAAGAGGAGGGATTGGCAGATGAGCAGTTCTTC	CASSQEEGLADEQFF
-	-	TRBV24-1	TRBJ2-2	TGTGCCACCAGGGGGGCTAACACCGGGGAGCTGTTTTTT	CATRGANTGELFF
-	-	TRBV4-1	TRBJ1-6	TGCGCCAGCAGCCAGGCGGGGACGGGCTATAATTCACCCCTCCACTTT	CASSQAGTGYNSPLHF
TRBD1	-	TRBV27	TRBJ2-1	TGTGCCAGCAGTTTTGACAGGGGACGTAATGAGCAGTTCTTC	CASSFDRGRNEQFF
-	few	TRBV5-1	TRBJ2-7	TGCGCCAGCAGCTTTTCGGTGCGGGACGAGCAGTACTTC	CASSFSVRDEQYF
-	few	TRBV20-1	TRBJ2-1	TGCAGTGCCCCACAGGAAAATGAGCAGTTCTTC	CSAPQENEQFF
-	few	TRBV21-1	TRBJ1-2	TGTGCCAGCAGCCTCAAACGGACAGGGTTTGATGGCTACACCTTC	CASSLKRTGFDGYTF
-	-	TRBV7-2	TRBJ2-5	TGTGCCAGCATCCGGGGTGTAAGAGAGACCCAGTACTTC	CASIRGVRETQYF
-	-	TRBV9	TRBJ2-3	TGTGCCAGCAGTACTCTAGGAACAGATACGCAGTATTTT	CASSTLGTDTQYF
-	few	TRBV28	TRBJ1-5	TGTGCCAGCAGCTGGGCAGGGAGCAATCAGCCCCAGCATTTT	CASSWAGSNQPQHF
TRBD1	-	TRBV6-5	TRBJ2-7	TGTGCCAGCAGACCGGGACAGGGGATCTACGAGCAGTACTTC	CASRPGQGIYEQYF